Sequencing of this T cell receptor beta chain was carried out in a study of T-cell memory formation after mild COVID-19. As for the study in general: TCR clusters were mostly confined to one donor each.

This clonotype has just a few counts. Using its own MiXCR run on the 5' RACE reads, TCRdb lists one record per CDR3 protein. The sample records around 390,000 distinct CDR3 sequences, approximately 15% being singletons. Trimming took 0 bases from V and 0 from J, leaving 7 bases between them. CDR3 length: 15 amino acids. Germline V gene lookup returns CDR1 SGHRS and CDR2 YFSETQ. This rearrangement joins TRBV5-1 to TRBJ1-3; no clear D. Sequencing was carried out using PBMCs or a T cell subset sorted from them (not recorded which). The receptor comes from a man aged 18 to 35 who had mild COVID-19 (a few samples of this study predate the infection). Cell type and time point are not known. CDR3 sequence: CASSLGQTSGNTIYF. The DNA of the CDR3 is TGCGCCAGCAGCTTGGGACAAACCTCTGGAAACACCATATATTTT.